A single count supports the clone carrying this T cell receptor beta chain. As yet, its antigen is unknown. The sample originates from a study of cytomegalovirus exposure and HLA in healthy donors. Study-level points and caveats: In vitro testing confirmed a few CMV-associated chains as specific for CMV antigens. Most of the TCR beta V segments (in an earlier analysis) were productive either about 90% or about 30% of the time. The Asian-associated ancestry cluster reportedly had fewer N-insertions than the approximately 670-donor mean in a later analysis.

Germline values: CDR1 SGHDT, CDR2 YYEEEE. V shed 5 bases and J 7 bases; nucleotides not matched to a gene: 13. This CDR3 spans 18 amino acids. The primer mix had 60 Vbeta and 13 Jbeta primers. Generated by immunoSEQ multiplex PCR, the TCRdb table keeps only in-frame clones and is missing some. The sample lists roughly 160,000 clones, about 72% seen once, with around 1.5% in the top ten. The sequenced sample consisted of PBMCs. The chain combines TRBV5-6 with TRBJ1-6, with 12 nucleotides matching TRBD1. The sequence came from a man aged 55 to 70 in good health and CMV-seronegative. CDR3 in amino acids: CASRKAPGTGGYNSPLHF. CDR3 coding DNA: TGTGCCAGCAGAAAAGCGCCCGGGACAGGGGGCTACAATTCACCCCTCCACTTT.